What follows is one T cell receptor (beta chain) and its context. Antigen specificity is unknown. The method was immunoSEQ multiplex PCR; TCRdb's version includes in-frame clones alone and lacks a portion of them. Of around 150,000 clones listed, less than 95% were seen once; the top ten hold about 7.5%. This record belongs to a study of T cell responses to AZD1222 COVID-19 vaccine. Points from the study as a whole: Only 6 or 7 AZD1222 recipients tested seropositive at baseline. White British ancestry dominated among donors, who included more females, and clonal diversity was possibly underestimated. Along spike, vaccine-associated CD4 TCRs were found throughout, with dominance at 160-218 and 743-854.

With 3 bases removed from V and 4 bases from J, the gap between germline ends came to 17 bases. The CDR3 loop spans 16 amino acids. Germline-derived CDR1 and CDR2 are SGHRS and YFSETQ. This specimen was peripheral blood, taken 28 days after the second dose of the MenACWY control vaccine. This clonotype was obtained from an adult who received the MenACWY meningococcal vaccine as a control. This chain uses TRBV5-1 with TRBJ2-1; tentative D call: TRBD2 (6 bases). CDR3 sequence: CASSYPSAGRYNEQFF. For the CDR3, the DNA is TGCGCCAGCAGCTATCCCTCAGCAGGGAGGTACAATGAGCAGTTCTTC.